The entry below gives a single T cell receptor (beta chain) sequence along with its context. This clonotype turned up a few times. Its specific antigen is unknown. With a much larger clone just one base away, this may be a read error. The sample originates from a study of neurological immune-mediated disorders (dated by TCRdb to the late 2010s). Study-wide context: Among the roughly 35 multiple sclerosis patients, relapsing-remitting MS accounted for about 31 and secondary progressive MS accounted for 3. Using UMI-based sequencing, the study compared peripheral blood TCR-beta repertoires from patients with HTLV-I-associated myelopathy (HAM/TSP), patients with multiple sclerosis, and healthy controls. The roughly 110 TCR-beta libraries covered PBMC samples along with longitudinal samples, technical triplicates, and paired sorted CD4+ and CD8+ T-cell subsets. Of the 60 to 70 subjects in the cohort, about 14 were HAM/TSP patients, roughly 35 were multiple sclerosis patients, and about 20 were healthy controls. General findings and caveats noted by the study authors: TCR clonal expansion was highest in HAM/TSP patients and lowest in MS patients, with MS patients falling below even healthy controls. No identical CDR3 amino acid sequences were shared among expanded clones across subjects, suggesting private TCR-beta repertoires in all groups. The MS cluster showed no association with clinical or MRI features, and the authors stated that larger cohorts are needed. Repertoires from 18 of 34 MS patients were grouped by phylogenetic analysis into a cluster of related CDR3 sequences, suggesting a possible repertoire-level signature.

Libraries from unsorted PBMCs were made from 2 million PBMCs kept in RNAlater at -80 degrees C until RNA extraction. Multiple sclerosis patients were enrolled in a US clinical protocol evaluating disease progression by magnetic resonance imaging. Peripheral blood underwent Ficoll-Hypaque density gradient centrifugation to isolate PBMCs, which were then cryopreserved in liquid nitrogen. The cysteine opens and the phenylalanine closes a CDR3 of 12 amino acids. Only the CDR3 DNA is retained, 36 bases long and in frame from the first base. CDR1 DFQATT and CDR2 SNEGSKA are derived from the germline V gene (reference sequence). cDNA was synthesized by template-switch 5'RACE using a primer with a 10-nucleotide random unique molecular identifier that tagged each TCR transcript. Over 160 million TCR-beta sequences, covering 15-18 subjects, were produced in each sequencing run. The RNeasy kit was used for extraction of total RNA. The KAPA Real-time Library Amplification kit was used to amplify TCR-beta VDJ regions with primers for the TCR constant region and the 5'RACE anchor. A first PCR added sample indexes and Illumina adaptors, after which a second PCR increased the library yield. The roughly 650 bp TCR product was size-selected on a 2% E-gel SizeSelection system after Ampure bead purification. Before pooling, library quality was checked on a Bioanalyzer, concentration was measured with Qubit, and libraries were quantified with the Kapa Library Quantification kit. An Illumina HiSeq 2500 sequenced the libraries paired-end 2 x 150 bp. To increase sequence diversity, roughly 23-30% phiX was spiked into each library pool. Per the source publication's procedure: The UMI-based MiGEC pipeline processed quality-filtered reads and removed over 85% of raw TCR sequences during error correction. IMGT germline references were used for alignment of VDJ genes, and clonotypes were defined by a unique CDR3 amino acid sequence together with V-J genes. VDJtools evaluated clonal expansion, Shannon diversity and CDR3 relatedness (CalcPairwiseDistances, ClusterSamples); CLCbio workbench built phylogenetic trees. Expanded clones were defined as having at least 8 unique UMIs, based on coefficient-of-variation modelling across technical triplicates. Clones were called with MiXCR by TCRdb after fastp trimmed the public reads at Q25, and only in-frame beta chains were retained. Every distinct CDR3 protein forms one entry, paired with its most common genes and DNA. What appears here as the V and J calls and clone size reflects TCRdb's work, not the paper's. Recorded for this sample are 45,000 to 70,000 distinct CDR3 sequences; around 4.2% of them occurred a single time. Approximately 2.8% of the sample comes from the top ten.

This chain joins TRBV20-1 to TRBJ1-1, with TRBD1 tentatively as D gene (6 bases match). This receptor was obtained from a man in his fifties with multiple sclerosis. The sequenced material came from PBMCs. In nucleotides, the sequence is TGCAGTGCTAGGAACAGGGACACTAAAGCTTTCTTT. It codes for CSARNRDTKAFF.